This T cell receptor (beta chain) was obtained from a study of identical twins. This clonotype was seen a handful of times. Its antigen is still unknown. General study results and limits: Zero-insertion results could be subject to partial confounding by invariant MAIT and iNKT cells.

Trimming shortened V by 4 bases and J by 5 bases, and 15 bases separated the two germline ends. The CDR3 covers 14 residues. The V gene's germline CDR1 is SGHTS and CDR2 YDEGEE. Among all donors, each was a healthy Caucasian. The authors used template switching to add a universal primer site and gave cDNA unique molecular identifiers. From the 5' RACE reads, TCRdb called clonotypes with MiXCR, one entry per CDR3 protein. The data contain hundreds of thousands of distinct CDR3 sequences, more than 6.5% of them singletons. This sample also appeared in a second study, on yellow fever vaccine responses in identical twins.

Material for sequencing was PBMCs. The TCR was taken from a woman aged 18-29 years in good health. The V and J genes are TRBV5-8 and TRBJ2-5, with a tentative D call TRBD2 (7 bases). For the CDR3, the DNA is TGTGCCAGCAGCGGGGGGGGGCAGCTCGAGACCCAGTACTTC. Translation: CASSGGGQLETQYF.